At least ten counts were recorded for the clone carrying this T cell receptor (beta chain). The record originates from a study of prognosis after radiotherapy for stage I lung cancer. CDR3 of TCR beta was amplified from genomic DNA via a two-round multiplex PCR. It was primers specific to each TRBV and TRBJ gene that first-round PCR used. MiXCR, applied by TCRdb to the multiplex PCR reads, yields one record per CDR3 protein. The sample lists about 32,000 distinct CDR3 sequences, approximately 39% occurring once. The source of this sequence is a donor aged 50 or older with non-small cell lung cancer. The sample was PBMCs, taken before or after stereotactic body radiation therapy (not recorded which).

CDR3 residues: CASSPSGTEHEKLFF. The CDR3, as DNA: TGTGCCAGTAGTCCTTCCGGGACTGAGCATGAAAAACTGTTTTTT. The genes are TRBV19 and TRBJ1-4; weak D call: TRBD1 (5 bases). The germline gives CDR1 LNHDA, CDR2 SQIVND (reference sequence). V was shortened by 5 bases and J by 6 bases, with 16 bases between the two germline ends. This CDR3 is 15 amino acids long.